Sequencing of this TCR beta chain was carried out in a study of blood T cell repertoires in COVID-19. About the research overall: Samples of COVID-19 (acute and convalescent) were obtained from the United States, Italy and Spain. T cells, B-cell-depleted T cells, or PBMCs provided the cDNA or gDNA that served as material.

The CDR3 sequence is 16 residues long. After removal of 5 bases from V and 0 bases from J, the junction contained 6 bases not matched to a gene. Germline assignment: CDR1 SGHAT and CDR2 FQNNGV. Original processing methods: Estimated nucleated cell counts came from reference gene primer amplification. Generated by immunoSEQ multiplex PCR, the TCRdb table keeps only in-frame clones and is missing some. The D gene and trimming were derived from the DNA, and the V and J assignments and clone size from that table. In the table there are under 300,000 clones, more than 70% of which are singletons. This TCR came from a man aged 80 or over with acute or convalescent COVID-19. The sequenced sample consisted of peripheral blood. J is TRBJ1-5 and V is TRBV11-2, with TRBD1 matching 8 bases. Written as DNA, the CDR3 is TGTGCCAGCAGCAAACGACAGGGGTATAGCAATCAGCCCCAGCATTTT. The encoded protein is CASSKRQGYSNQPQHF.